This T cell receptor beta chain was captured in a study of response to subunit inactivated influenza vaccine. From germline, CDR1 is DFQATT and CDR2 SNEGSKA (reference sequence). There are 12 residues in the CDR3. Trimming removed 6 bases at V and 5 bases at J, with 13 bases between. The count of this clonotype is one. No antigen is known for it. Study results and caveats: The authors suggested that every seasonal influenza vaccination recruits few new T cells.

In TCRdb, the RT-PCR reads were re-called with MiXCR into one record per CDR3 protein. The sample shows around 760,000 distinct CDR3 sequences, more than 11% of them seen only once. The source was PBMCs from blood, collected 14 to 15 days before vaccination. V and J are TRBV20-1 and TRBJ2-5; D possibly uses TRBD1 or TRBD2 (6 bases each). The receptor was derived from a man aged 45 to 65 who received an inactivated influenza vaccine. The CDR3 loop reads CSAEGDRETQYF. CDR3 bases: TGCAGTGCGGAGGGGGACCGGGAGACCCAGTACTTC.